A single sample gave rise to the 18 T cell receptor beta chains below, sequenced in a study of post-analysis software for immune sequencing data. Study-wide points: In patients, TRBV5-6, TRBV5-1 and TRBV20-1 belonged to about five TRBV segments found more frequently than in controls.

Unique molecular identifiers were carried by the TCR beta cDNA libraries. TCRdb reanalysed the PCR reads using MiXCR and keeps one entry per CDR3 protein. This sample yields about 570,000 distinct CDR3 sequences, of which around 36% are seen a single time; around 6% belongs to the top ten. These receptors have no known antigen. The sequenced sample was blood. The source is a girl younger than 18 with multiple sclerosis.

The genes are TRBV13 and TRBJ1-1; D might be TRBD1 (5 bases). The CDR3 consists of 17 residues. Per germline, CDR1 PRHDT and CDR2 FYEKMQ (reference sequence). With 5 bases removed from V and 0 bases from J, the gap between germline ends came to 19 bases. The CDR3 DNA reads TGTGCCAGCAGCCTGGAGGGGAGTGTTATCTTGAACACTGAAGCTTTCTTT. It yields the protein CASSLEGSVILNTEAFF.

The rearrangement uses TRBV20-1 and TRBJ1-1, with 8 positions matching TRBD1. The germline gives CDR1 DFQATT, CDR2 SNEGSKA (reference sequence). The CDR3 contains 13 residues. The V gene end was trimmed by 3 bases and the J gene end by 4 bases; junction bases not matched to a gene: 4. The chain's CDR3 is CSASRDRSTEAFF. The CDR3 DNA follows: TGCAGTGCTAGTCGGGACAGGAGCACTGAAGCTTTCTTT.

This clonotype has a handful of counts. V gene TRBV20-1 combines with J gene TRBJ2-5, with 8 nucleotides matching TRBD2. With 1 base clipped from V and 2 bases from J, the junction kept 15 bases outside the gene matches. The CDR3 extends over 18 amino acids. The germline gives CDR1 DFQATT, CDR2 SNEGSKA (reference sequence). CDR3 coding DNA: TGCAGTGCTAGAGGCCAGCGGGGGCCCCAAAATTTTCAAGAGACCCAGTACTTC. It translates to CSARGQRGPQNFQETQYF.

As for this clonotype: At one end, the junction sequence differs from germline, possibly due to a read error. The genes are TRBV7-7 and TRBJ2-3; D is possibly TRBD1 (5 bases). This CDR3 contains 16 residues. CDR1 and CDR2 (germline): SSHAT, FNYEAQ (reference sequence). CDR3: CASSLGPTAGTDTQYF. The CDR3 DNA follows: TGTGCTAGCAGCTTAGGGCCGACAGCTGGCACAGATACGCAGTATTTT.

The V and J genes are TRBV10-3 and TRBJ1-2; maybe TRBD1 (5 bases). Germline loops: CDR1 ENHRY, CDR2 SYGVKD. V was shortened by 7 bases and J by 4 bases, with 13 bases between the two germline ends. The CDR3 runs to 13 residues. CDR3 coding DNA: TGTGCCATCAACCGGCCCGGGGGCTATGGCTACACCTTC. It translates to CAINRPGGYGYTF.

On this clonotype itself: Relative to the germline gene, one junction end is altered; a read error may explain this. V is TRBV7-8 and J is TRBJ2-5, with 7 bases identical to TRBD1. The better agreement between TRBJ2-7 and the DNA end casts doubt on the J call. The CDR3 runs 14 residues. CDR1 and CDR2 (germline): SGHVS, FQNEAQ. The CDR3 region is CVSSFSGGSYEQYF. The DNA of the CDR3 is TGTGTCAGCAGCTTTTCAGGGGGCTCCTACGAGCAGTACTTC.

The J gene is TRBJ1-1, the V gene TRBV7-2, with D possibly TRBD1 on 5 matching bases. V was trimmed by 4 bases and J by 11 bases, leaving 14 bases between them. The length of the CDR3 is 12 residues. Germline values: CDR1 SGHTA, CDR2 FQGNSA. CDR3 in DNA: TGTGCCAGCAGCTGGGGGGGGGTCCGTGCTTTCTTT. This sequence encodes CASSWGGVRAFF.

Only a few counts were recorded for this clonotype. The genes are TRBV6-5 and TRBJ2-1, with a weak D call TRBD2 (5 bases). Germline loops: CDR1 MNHEY, CDR2 SVGAGI. The CDR3 is 13 residues long. Between the trimmed V and J ends, which lost 6 bases and 10 bases, there was a span of 16 bases. In DNA, the CDR3 is TGTGCCAGCAGGGAGCCGGGGAATGGGGAGCAGTTCTTC. This sequence encodes CASREPGNGEQFF.

This clonotype occurred a few times. The V and J genes are TRBV5-1 and TRBJ2-7; possibly TRBD1 for D (6 bases). The CDR3 is 15 residues long. Germline V CDR1 and CDR2: SGHRS, YFSETQ. V was pared by 5 bases and J by 6 bases, with 21 bases between. CDR3 protein: CASSQQLQGFGEQYF. The CDR3 DNA is TGCGCCAGCAGTCAACAATTACAGGGTTTCGGCGAGCAGTACTTC.

Many counts were recorded for this clonotype. The rearrangement uses TRBV11-2 and TRBJ2-5; the match to TRBD1 covers 9 bases. Trimming cost V 1 base and J 5 bases; bases outside gene matches: 2. Germline V gives CDR1 SGHAT, CDR2 FQNNGV. There are 14 residues in the CDR3. The CDR3 region is CASSLGTGVETQYF. Written as DNA, the CDR3 is TGTGCCAGCAGCTTAGGGACAGGGGTGGAGACCCAGTACTTC.

The rearrangement uses TRBV20-1 and TRBJ2-1; weak D call: TRBD1 (7 bases). V was trimmed by 0 bases and J by 3 bases, leaving 15 bases between them. The CDR3 sequence is 16 residues long. CDR1 and CDR2 from the germline V gene are DFQATT and SNEGSKA (reference sequence). The CDR3 DNA is TGCAGTGCTAGAGACGATGCCCAGGGGGGCTACAATGAGCAGTTCTTC. Translated: CSARDDAQGGYNEQFF.

The genes are TRBV6-2 or TRBV6-3 and TRBJ2-2; D call uncertain. CDR3 length: 14 residues. V was shortened by 6 bases and J by 4 bases, with 12 bases between the two germline ends. The germline gives CDR1 MNHEY, CDR2 SVGEGT. CDR3 nucleotide sequence: TGTGCCAGCAGGCTCGCGTTGGGCACCGGGGAGCTGTTTTTT. Protein sequence: CASRLALGTGELFF.

The chain joins TRBV27 to TRBJ2-5; either TRBD1 or TRBD2 may supply D (5 bases each). Trimming cost V 6 bases and J 11 bases, with 22 bases left between them. There are 14 residues in the CDR3. Germline V gene lookup returns CDR1 MNHEY and CDR2 SMNVEV (reference sequence). The CDR3 DNA reads as TGTGCCAGCAGACCCGTTAGCAACTTGGGGGAGCAGTACTTC. Residues: CASRPVSNLGEQYF.

This rearrangement joins TRBV5-1 to TRBJ1-4; D possibly corresponds to TRBD1 (6 bases). CDR1 is SGHRS and CDR2 is YFSETQ in the germline V gene. The length of the CDR3 is 16 residues. The V and J ends lost 1 base and 2 bases respectively, with 12 bases between them. Written as DNA, the CDR3 is TGCGCCAGCAGCTTGCTGGGGGCCGGGACTAATGAAAAACTGTTTTTT. It yields the protein CASSLLGAGTNEKLFF.

The chain is built from TRBV20-1 and TRBJ1-1, with a tentative D call TRBD1 (6 bases). Germline V gene lookup returns CDR1 DFQATT and CDR2 SNEGSKA (reference sequence). This CDR3 is built from 14 residues. The V end lost 4 bases, the J end lost 3 bases, and 15 bases lay between the germline ends. The CDR3 region is CSATTGTIDTEAFF. The CDR3, as DNA: TGCAGTGCTACTACAGGGACTATTGACACTGAAGCTTTCTTT.

This chain links TRBV13 with TRBJ2-5; 10 nucleotides agree with TRBD2. In germline, CDR1 is PRHDT, CDR2 FYEKMQ (reference sequence). The CDR3 sequence is 17 residues long. The V segment lost 5 bases and the J segment 5 bases; nucleotides outside the gene matches: 14. CDR3 sequence: CASSRMTSGQLGETQYF. The CDR3 DNA reads TGTGCCAGCAGCCGGATGACTAGCGGGCAACTCGGGGAGACCCAGTACTTC.

In this sample, this clonotype turned up a few times. The chain combines TRBV20-1 with TRBJ2-1, with 8 bases fitting TRBD2. The germline V gene encodes CDR1 DFQATT and CDR2 SNEGSKA (reference sequence). V was pared by 5 bases and J by 2 bases, with 14 bases of the junction left unmatched. There are 17 residues in the CDR3. CDR3 nucleotide sequence: TGCAGTGCTCTCACCTCGGGAAGGGGACTAGCCTACAATGAGCAGTTCTTC. This gives the protein CSALTSGRGLAYNEQFF.

This clonotype was counted a few times. The CDR3 nucleotides read TGTGCCAGCAGCTCAAGACCGGATTCACCCCTCCACTTT. Translated: CASSSRPDSPLHF. The V gene is TRBV11-2, the J gene TRBJ1-6, with D unclear. The germline V gene has CDR1 SGHAT and CDR2 FQNNGV. Trimming left V 4 bases short and J 8 bases short, with 9 bases between. The length of the CDR3 is 13 residues.